Listed here are 3 T cell receptor beta chains from one sample, sequenced in a study of CD8 T cells in ankylosing spondylitis. Via MiXCR, TCRdb re-called the 5' RACE reads, giving one row per CDR3 protein. In the table there are about 400,000 distinct CDR3 sequences, roughly 20% of which are singletons. The sample was blood, either unsorted or a sorted T cell fraction (not recorded which). These TCRs come from a male donor with ankylosing spondylitis or in good health (not recorded which).

The J gene is TRBJ2-1, the V gene TRBV29-1, with 13 nucleotides matching TRBD2. The germline V gene has CDR1 SQVTM and CDR2 ANQGSEA. The trim removed 7 bases at V and 7 bases at J, leaving 4 bases unmatched. The CDR3 has 13 residues. The CDR3 loop reads CSAGLAGVNEQFF. CDR3 nucleotide sequence: TGCAGCGCAGGACTAGCGGGGGTGAATGAGCAGTTCTTC.

This chain joins TRBV27 and TRBJ2-7; TRBD1 matches 9 bases. Germline V lookup: CDR1 MNHEY, CDR2 SMNVEV (reference sequence). V shed 2 bases, J shed 5 bases, and the junction held 7 bases outside the gene matches. The length of the CDR3 is 15 residues. The CDR3 nucleotides read TGTGCCAGCAGTTTAGAAGGGACAGGGCTCCACGAGCAGTACTTC. Its translation: CASSLEGTGLHEQYF.

The rearrangement joins TRBV4-1 to TRBJ2-3, with D possibly being TRBD1 (7 bases). Trimming removed 6 bases at V and 4 bases at J, with 11 bases between. CDR3 length: 13 residues. Germline CDR1 is MGHRA and CDR2 is YSYEKL. The CDR3 protein is CASRQGTSDTQYF. The DNA of the CDR3 is TGCGCCAGCAGACAGGGGACTTCAGATACGCAGTATTTT.